The T cell receptor beta chain under discussion was sequenced for a study of OX40 agonist ivuxolimab in advanced cancers. At the level of the study: An agonistic anti-OX40 (CD134) antibody, ivuxolimab, was used to treat the patients. Dose-escalation patients had hepatocellular carcinoma, melanoma, renal cell or head and neck cancer.

The table came from immunoSEQ multiplex PCR; TCRdb's copy has only in-frame clones and leaves some out. The table lists roughly 43,000 clones, roughly 90% of them singletons. The length of the CDR3 is 14 residues. V lost 4 bases, J lost 9 bases, and 19 bases lay in between. CDR1 and CDR2 from the germline V gene are MGHRA and YSYEKL. Exclusion applied to patients with autoimmune disease history or systemic immunosuppression. This TCR was recovered from an adult with an advanced solid tumor such as melanoma, head and neck, liver or kidney cancer. The J gene is TRBJ2-7, the V gene TRBV4-1; no reliable D call. The specimen was CD4+ or CD8+ T cells sorted from blood, collected in a trial of the OX40 agonist ivuxolimab. The CDR3 nucleotides read TGCGCCAGCAGCCTCTCCCAGACTTCGGCCGGGCAGTACTTC. Its translation: CASSLSQTSAGQYF.